Sequencing of this T cell receptor (beta chain) was carried out in a study of response to subunit inactivated influenza vaccine. In regard to this clonotype: Its antigen remains unidentified.

Regarding the study as a whole: Only a handful of new T cells, the authors suggested, are recruited with each seasonal influenza vaccination.

V lost 4 bases to trimming and J lost 0 bases, with 19 bases between them. The CDR3 has 18 residues. TCRdb fed the RT-PCR reads into MiXCR, producing one record per CDR3 protein. This sample has hundreds of thousands of distinct CDR3 sequences, with roughly 15% found just once. The rearrangement uses TRBV23-1 and TRBJ2-1; D gene ambiguous. TRBV23-1 is given ORF status, its function remaining uncertain. This material consisted of PBMCs from blood, taken around 15 days before vaccination. The TCR originated in a man in his fifties who received an inactivated influenza vaccine. In DNA, the CDR3 is TGCGCCAGCAGTCGCCTCATAAGGACGGCAAGCTCCTACAATGAGCAGTTCTTC. Translation: CASSRLIRTASSYNEQFF.